The T cell receptor beta chain under discussion was sequenced for a study of CD8 T cells in Susac syndrome. Sequencing of TCR beta was carried out in blood CD8+ and CD4+ T cells. The authors negatively isolated CD8+ and CD4+ T cells and FACS-enriched TEMRA cells. Reverse transcription of roughly 0.45 to 1 ug RNA was carried out with random hexamers. The authors amplified TCR beta CDR3 across 54 Vbeta and 13 Jbeta using immunoSEQ multiplex PCR. TCRdb re-derived calls from the immunoSEQ multiplex PCR reads in MiXCR, one entry per CDR3 protein. The profile covers 180,000 or so distinct CDR3 sequences, with about 93% appearing a single time and 0.099% taken by the ten largest. This CDR3 spans 15 amino acids. Trimming at V came to 2 bases and at J to 6 bases, leaving 6 bases not matched to a gene. From germline, CDR1 is GTSNPN and CDR2 SVGIG (reference sequence).

The sequenced sample consisted of CD4+ T cells from PBMCs. The origin of this receptor is a human donor with Susac syndrome. This sequence joins TRBV30 and TRBJ2-1, with TRBD2 matching over 11 bases. CDR3 sequence (DNA): TGTGCCTGGAGTCCAAGACTAGCGGGACGCAATGAGCAGTTCTTC. The encoded protein is CAWSPRLAGRNEQFF.